A single sample gave rise to the 27 T cell receptor beta chains below, sequenced in a study of early stage breast cancer tumors. Profiling relied on immunoSEQ multiplex PCR, and the TCRdb table lists in-frame clones only, not all of them. The sample gives 25,000 to 35,000 clones, approximately 84% of which show up once; less than 9.5% is in the top ten. The sequencing input was blood. Receptors were obtained from a person between 50 and 60 years old with breast cancer.

This sequence joins TRBV5-6 and TRBJ2-2; D is possibly TRBD2 (6 bases). The length of the CDR3 is 16 residues. Germline loops: CDR1 SGHDT, CDR2 YYEEEE. Trimming shortened V by 4 bases and J by 0 bases, and 13 bases separated the two germline ends. Written as DNA, the CDR3 is TGTGCCAGCAGCAGACTGGGGGGATCGAACACCGGGGAGCTGTTTTTT. Amino acids: CASSRLGGSNTGELFF.

This clone was seen only once. The chain carries TRBV5-4 and TRBJ2-7; possibly TRBD1 or TRBD2 for D (6 bases each). The CDR3 sequence is 14 residues long. Trimming cost V 2 bases and J 1 base, with 10 bases left between them. In germline, CDR1 is SGHNT, CDR2 YYREEE (reference sequence). CDR3 region: CASSFGGRSYEQYF. CDR3 sequence (DNA): TGTGCCAGCAGCTTTGGGGGGCGGTCCTACGAGCAGTACTTC. Drawing the rest from reference TRBV5-4 and TRBJ2-7, the complete variable domain is ETGVTQSPTHLIKTRGQQVTLRCSSQSGHNTVSWYQQALGQGPQFIFQYYREEENGRGNFPPRFSGLQFPNYSSELNVNALELDDSALYLCASSFGGRSYEQYFGPGTRLTVT.

This sequence joins TRBV7-7 and TRBJ2-4; D might be TRBD1 (5 bases). V shed 3 bases and J shed 1 base, with 13 bases lying between them. This CDR3 has 16 amino acids. In germline, CDR1 is SSHAT, CDR2 FNYEAQ (reference sequence). The CDR3 protein is CASSLKRGDAKNIQYF. The CDR3 DNA follows: TGTGCCAGCAGCTTGAAAAGGGGCGATGCCAAAAACATTCAGTACTTC.

The chain has TRBV5-4 and TRBJ1-2; a weak D match, TRBD1 (5 bases). V lost 5 bases and J lost 5, with 13 bases in between. There are 13 residues in the CDR3. The germline CDR1 and CDR2 sequences are SGHNT and YYREEE (reference sequence). The CDR3 bases are TGTGCCAGCAGGGCTTTAGAGGGGTATGGCTACACCTTC. It codes for CASRALEGYGYTF.

The chain is built from TRBV5-4 and TRBJ2-1; no definite D call. This CDR3 has 12 residues. Trimming removed 6 bases at V and 8 bases at J, with 12 bases between. Looked up from germline, CDR1 is SGHNT and CDR2 is YYREEE (reference sequence). The chain's CDR3 is CASNPHGDEQFF. The CDR3 DNA is TGTGCCAGCAATCCTCATGGGGATGAGCAGTTCTTC.

This chain joins TRBV30 and TRBJ2-5; D is possibly TRBD1 or TRBD2 (7 bases each). V was trimmed by 1 base and J by 4 bases, leaving 10 bases between them. The length of the CDR3 is 13 residues. CDR1 and CDR2 (germline): GTSNPN, SVGIG (reference sequence). The CDR3 loop is CAWSAGGAETQYF. For the CDR3, the DNA is TGTGCCTGGAGTGCAGGGGGGGCAGAGACCCAGTACTTC.

This rearrangement joins TRBV7-6 to TRBJ1-1, with a weak D call TRBD1 (5 bases). The V end was cut by 1 base, the J end by 0 bases, with 12 bases between. CDR3 length: 16 amino acids. CDR1 and CDR2 from the germline V gene are SGHVS and FNYEAQ. DNA for the CDR3: TGTGCCAGCAGCTTAGGGGGCAGTAGTATGAACACTGAAGCTTTCTTT. This encodes CASSLGGSSMNTEAFF.

The rearrangement uses TRBV7-9 and TRBJ1-2; maybe TRBD1 (5 bases). This CDR3 region has 14 residues. The germline V gene has CDR1 SEHNR and CDR2 FQNEAQ (reference sequence). Trimming cost V 4 bases and J 2 bases, with 11 bases left between them. The CDR3 sequence is CASSSRQGNYGYTF. CDR3 sequence (DNA): TGTGCCAGCAGCTCCAGGCAGGGCAACTATGGCTACACCTTC.

The gene calls are TRBV10-3 and TRBJ1-2; D remains unclear. Germline loops: CDR1 ENHRY, CDR2 SYGVKD. Deletions cut 6 bases from V and 1 base from J, with 9 bases between. The CDR3 runs to 13 residues. CDR3 sequence: CAISQDYNYGYTF. CDR3 bases: TGTGCCATCAGCCAGGACTATAACTATGGCTACACCTTC.

This clone was seen once. The rearrangement uses TRBV4-3 and TRBJ1-4; tentative D call: TRBD1 (5 bases). This CDR3 is built from 19 residues. Germline CDR1 and CDR2: LGHNA and YSLEER. V was pared by 0 bases and J by 2 bases, with 19 bases between. CDR3 protein: CASSQDPRSGDSTNEKLFF. CDR3 nucleotide sequence: TGCGCCAGCAGCCAAGATCCAAGATCGGGAGACAGTACTAATGAAAAACTGTTTTTT.

In DNA, the CDR3 is TGCGCCAGCGCCCAGGGGGTGATCGGGGAGCTGTTTTTT. Its translation: CASAQGVIGELFF. This chain links TRBV4-3 with TRBJ2-2; 7 bases are a match to TRBD1. Germline CDR1 and CDR2: LGHNA and YSLEER. This CDR3 region has 13 residues. The V segment lost 8 bases and the J segment 7 bases; nucleotides outside the gene matches: 7.

This chain uses TRBV7-9 with TRBJ1-2; D is undetermined. Germline V gives CDR1 SEHNR, CDR2 FQNEAQ (reference sequence). V lost 3 bases and J lost 0, with 5 bases in between. CDR3 length equals 13 residues. The CDR3 spells CASSFTANYGYTF. Here the CDR3 DNA reads TGTGCCAGCAGCTTCACAGCTAACTATGGCTACACCTTC.

This rearrangement joins TRBV7-6 to TRBJ1-1, with 9 nucleotides matching TRBD1. Trimming removed 5 bases from V and 1 base from J; junction bases left unmatched: 5. This CDR3 spans 15 amino acids. Germline V gives CDR1 SGHVS, CDR2 FNYEAQ. The CDR3 nucleotides read TGTGCCAGCAGCCCCAGACAGGGGGAGAACACTGAAGCTTTCTTT. The encoded protein is CASSPRQGENTEAFF.

This clone came up a few times. Within the sample, other DNA sequences also encode this same CDR3. This sequence joins TRBV19 and TRBJ1-2; D remains ambiguous. The ends were cut back, 7 bases at V and 3 bases at J, with 12 bases in the middle. The CDR3 length is 13 residues. The germline V gene encodes CDR1 LNHDA and CDR2 SQIVND (reference sequence). The CDR3 sequence: CASNPSNYYGYTF. For the CDR3, the DNA is TGTGCCAGTAACCCCAGCAATTACTATGGCTACACCTTC.

CDR3 coding DNA: TGTGCCAGCAGTCGACAGGGTTCCGGCTACACCTTC. As protein: CASSRQGSGYTF. The chain is built from TRBV2 and TRBJ1-2; 7 positions match TRBD1. Germline CDR1 reads SNHLY; CDR2 reads FYNNEI. The length of the CDR3 is 12 residues. Trimming at V came to 5 bases and at J to 8 bases, leaving 5 bases not matched to a gene. The full variable domain, its missing parts supplied by reference TRBV2 and TRBJ1-2, is EPEVTQTPSHQVTQMGQEVILRCVPISNHLYFYWYRQILGQKVEFLVSFYNNEISEKSEIFDDQFSVERPDGSNFTLKIRSTKLEDSAMYFCASSRQGSGYTFGSGTRLTVV.

The table lists this clone with a few counts. This chain uses TRBV29-1 with TRBJ1-2; D remains unclear. The length of the CDR3 is 11 residues. V was cut by 7 bases and J by 3 bases, with 9 bases left in between. Germline loops: CDR1 SQVTM, CDR2 ANQGSEA. The CDR3 loop reads CSAGEDYGYTF. CDR3 sequence (DNA): TGCAGCGCAGGTGAGGACTATGGCTACACCTTC.

The V gene is TRBV13, the J gene TRBJ2-5; possible D gene TRBD2, 6 bases. V gave up 1 base and J gave up 2 bases, with 11 bases separating them. The CDR3 runs 15 residues. Germline values: CDR1 PRHDT, CDR2 FYEKMQ (reference sequence). CDR3 bases: TGTGCCAGCAGCTTAGCCCCACGGGAGCAAGAGACCCAGTACTTC. The encoded protein is CASSLAPREQETQYF. Together with reference TRBV13 and TRBJ2-5, the CDR3 gives the full variable domain: AAGVIQSPRHLIKEKRETATLKCYPIPRHDTVYWYQQGPGQDPQFLISFYEKMQSDKGSIPDRFSAQQFSDYHSELNMSSLELGDSALYFCASSLAPREQETQYFGPGTRLLVL.

The chain is built from TRBV5-1 and TRBJ1-2; no definite D call. With 2 bases removed from V and 6 bases from J, the gap between germline ends came to 8 bases. The CDR3 has 12 amino acids. Germline assignment: CDR1 SGHRS and CDR2 YFSETQ. In nucleotides, the CDR3 is TGCGCCAGCAGCTTCCCGGGAGATGGCTACACCTTC. The encoded protein is CASSFPGDGYTF.

The chain couples TRBV5-6 to TRBJ2-2; 12 bases agree with TRBD1. V lost 3 bases, J lost 7 bases, and 7 bases stayed unmatched. The CDR3 is made up of 16 amino acids. Germline CDR1 SGHDT, CDR2 YYEEEE. CDR3 DNA: TGTGCCAGCAGCTCCTTGGGGACAGGGGGCCTCGGGGAGCTGTTTTTT. Its protein product is CASSSLGTGGLGELFF.

The rearrangement links TRBV16 to TRBJ2-5; D is possibly TRBD2 (5 bases). The germline CDR1 and CDR2 sequences are KGHSY and FQNENV. The V end was cut by 4 bases, the J end by 1 base, with 10 bases between. This CDR3 spans 14 amino acids. CDR3 sequence reads: CASSPLSGQETQYF. The CDR3 DNA reads TGTGCCAGCAGCCCCCTCAGCGGCCAAGAGACCCAGTACTTC.

The rearrangement joins TRBV29-1 to TRBJ2-7; a weak D match, TRBD2 (5 bases). Germline-derived CDR1 and CDR2 are SQVTM and ANQGSEA. The V end lost 1 base, the J end lost 0 bases, and 7 bases lay between the germline ends. The CDR3 has 13 residues. DNA of the CDR3: TGCAGCGTTGAAGGTAGCGACTCCTACGAGCAGTACTTC. Encoded protein: CSVEGSDSYEQYF.

The chain is built from TRBV30 and TRBJ1-1; D might be TRBD1 (5 bases). Germline V CDR1 and CDR2: GTSNPN, SVGIG (reference sequence). The CDR3 totals 16 residues. The V and J ends lost 2 bases and 0 bases respectively, with 16 bases between them. The CDR3 loop is CAWSPRGGPMNTEAFF. The CDR3 DNA reads as TGTGCCTGGAGTCCCCGCGGGGGACCCATGAACACTGAAGCTTTCTTT.

Concerning this clone: The sample has other DNA sequences that encode this CDR3 too. The chain couples TRBV20-1 to TRBJ2-1; a weak D match, TRBD2 (5 bases). Germline lookup yields CDR1 DFQATT and CDR2 SNEGSKA (reference sequence). The CDR3 runs to 11 residues. The V end lost 6 bases, the J end lost 3 bases, and 6 bases lay between the germline ends. This CDR3 is CSARDYNEQFF. CDR3 in DNA: TGCAGTGCGAGGGACTACAATGAGCAGTTCTTC.

This clone was seen a handful of times. The chain recombines TRBV19 with TRBJ1-2; weak D call: TRBD1 (6 bases). V was pared by 3 bases and J by 7 bases, with 12 bases between. The CDR3 is 13 amino acids. Germline V CDR1 and CDR2: LNHDA, SQIVND (reference sequence). DNA for the CDR3: TGTGCCAGTAGTATTTCCAGGGGAGGTGGCTACACCTTC. It translates to CASSISRGGGYTF.

The chain carries TRBV10-3 and TRBJ1-1, with D maybe TRBD1 (5 bases). The CDR3 covers 22 residues. V shed 0 bases and J shed 0 bases, with 29 bases lying between them. Germline V lookup: CDR1 ENHRY, CDR2 SYGVKD. CDR3: CAISESGKLPMVEGNMNTEAFF. For the CDR3, the DNA is TGTGCCATCAGTGAGTCTGGTAAATTGCCCATGGTGGAGGGGAACATGAACACTGAAGCTTTCTTT.

The chain joins TRBV5-5 to TRBJ1-4; D is ambiguous. From germline, CDR1 is SGHKS and CDR2 YYEKEE (reference sequence). This CDR3 has 16 amino acids. The germline V and J ends were trimmed by 0 bases and 0 bases, with 9 bases remaining between them. CDR3 sequence: CASSLDPGSTNEKLFF. The DNA for the CDR3 is TGTGCCAGCAGCTTGGATCCGGGGTCAACTAATGAAAAACTGTTTTTT.

This clone was observed once. The V call is TRBV6-1, the J call TRBJ1-4; D remains unclear. CDR3 length: 15 amino acids. Germline V gene data show CDR1 as MNHNS and CDR2 as SASEGT. V lost 3 bases and J lost 0, with 8 bases in between. The CDR3 sequence is CASSDRTATNEKLFF. DNA for the CDR3: TGTGCCAGCAGTGACAGAACTGCAACTAATGAAAAACTGTTTTTT.